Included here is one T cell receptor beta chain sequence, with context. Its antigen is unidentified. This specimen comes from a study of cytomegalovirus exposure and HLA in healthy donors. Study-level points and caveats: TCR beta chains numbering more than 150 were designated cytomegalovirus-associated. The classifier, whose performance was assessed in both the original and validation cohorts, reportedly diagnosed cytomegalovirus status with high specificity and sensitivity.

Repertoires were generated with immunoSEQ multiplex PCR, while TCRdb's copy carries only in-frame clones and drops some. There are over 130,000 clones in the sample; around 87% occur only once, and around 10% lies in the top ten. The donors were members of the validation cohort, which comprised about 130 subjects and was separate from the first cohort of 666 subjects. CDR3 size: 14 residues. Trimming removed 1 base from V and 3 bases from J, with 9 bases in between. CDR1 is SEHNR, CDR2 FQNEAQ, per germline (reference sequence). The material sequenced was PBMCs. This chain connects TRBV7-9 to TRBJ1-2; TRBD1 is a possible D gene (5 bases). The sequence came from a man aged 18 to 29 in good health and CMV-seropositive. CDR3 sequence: CASSLVAGDYGYTF. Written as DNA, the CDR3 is TGTGCCAGCAGCTTAGTCGCGGGGGACTATGGCTACACCTTC.